The 30 T cell receptor beta chains in this list originate from one sample, sequenced in a study of glioma-infiltrating T cells. The iRepertoire nested amplicon-rescue multiplex PCR amplified TCR alpha and beta CDR3s from RNA. TCRdb re-called the multiplex PCR reads with MiXCR, one entry per CDR3 protein. Of about 850 distinct CDR3 sequences detected, roughly a sixth appear once; the ten largest clones hold 30%. The sequencing sample was made of glioma tissue, nonneoplastic brain tissue, or PBMCs (not recorded which). These receptors came from a human donor with low-grade glioma or glioblastoma, undergoing nonglioma brain surgery, or in good health (not recorded which).

This clonotype counts as medium-sized. This rearrangement joins TRBV29-1 to TRBJ1-6; 7 nucleotides line up with TRBD1. There are 13 residues in the CDR3. Per germline, CDR1 SQVTM and CDR2 ANQGSEA. With 5 bases clipped from V and 5 bases from J, the junction kept 3 bases outside the gene matches. CDR3 sequence: CSVRGTDNSPLHF. CDR3 in DNA: TGCAGCGTTCGTGGGACAGATAATTCACCCCTCCACTTT.

This clonotype appeared once. The CDR3 bases are TGTGCCAGCAGTTCCAGCCCCCGGGGGCGTTCACAAAATCAGCCCCAGCATTTT. Protein sequence: CASSSSPRGRSQNQPQHF. The chain carries TRBV27 and TRBJ1-5, with D tentatively TRBD1 (6 bases). The germline CDR1 and CDR2 sequences are MNHEY and SMNVEV (reference sequence). Trimming left V 4 bases short and J 4 bases short, with 23 bases between. This CDR3 is built from 18 residues.

The chain carries TRBV6-5 and TRBJ2-1; D possibly matches TRBD1 or TRBD2 (5 bases each). Trimming stripped 2 bases from V and 12 bases from J, with 14 bases between. The CDR3 has 13 amino acids. CDR1 is MNHEY and CDR2 is SVGAGI in the germline V gene. The CDR3 is CASSYRGARLQFF. The CDR3, as DNA: TGTGCCAGCAGTTACCGAGGGGCGCGGCTGCAGTTCTTC.

By frequency in the sample, this clonotype is large. The rearrangement uses TRBV6-6 and TRBJ1-5, with no clear D. In germline, CDR1 is MNHNY, CDR2 SVGAGI (reference sequence). Trimming stripped 0 bases from V and 2 bases from J, with 11 bases between. The CDR3 is 16 residues long. The CDR3 region is CASSYSKGIGNQPQHF. CDR3 sequence (DNA): TGTGCCAGCAGTTACTCAAAGGGTATAGGCAATCAGCCCCAGCATTTT.

V and J are TRBV28 and TRBJ2-1, with D possibly TRBD1 on 7 matching bases. V shed 6 bases and J shed 5 bases, with 11 bases lying between them. Germline loops: CDR1 MDHEN, CDR2 SYDVKM. The CDR3 runs 13 residues. The CDR3 is CASREGTDNEQFF. CDR3 DNA sequence: TGTGCCAGCAGGGAGGGGACAGACAATGAGCAGTTCTTC.

The chain uses TRBV9 and TRBJ2-5; possibly TRBD1 for D (6 bases). The CDR3 loop spans 13 amino acids. The germline V and J ends were trimmed by 10 bases and 5 bases, with 18 bases remaining between them. CDR1 is SGDLS and CDR2 is YYNGEE in the germline V gene. The CDR3 region is CAARAGDPETQYF. Written as DNA, the CDR3 is TGTGCCGCCCGGGCAGGGGATCCGGAGACCCAGTACTTC.

The chain uses TRBV9 and TRBJ2-3, with no clear D. Trimming stripped 0 bases from V and 3 bases from J, with 5 bases between. The CDR3 is 13 residues long. In germline, CDR1 is SGDLS, CDR2 YYNGEE. CDR3 amino acids: CASSVAATDTQYF. The CDR3 DNA is TGTGCCAGCAGCGTAGCAGCTACAGATACGCAGTATTTT.

This clonotype is categorized as medium-sized (0.01 to 0.1%). The gene calls are TRBV7-2 and TRBJ1-3; a possible D gene is TRBD1 (5 bases). The CDR3 totals 14 residues. Germline CDR1 reads SGHTA; CDR2 reads FQGNSA. V shed 1 base and J shed 3 bases, with 7 bases lying between them. DNA of the CDR3: TGTGCCAGCAGCTTAGACGGGGGTGGAAACACCATATATTTT. It specifies CASSLDGGGNTIYF.

In its sample, this clonotype is large. The chain joins TRBV27 to TRBJ2-7, with a tentative D call TRBD1 (6 bases). Germline CDR1 MNHEY, CDR2 SMNVEV (reference sequence). Deletions cut 5 bases from V and 2 bases from J, with 19 bases between. The CDR3 extends over 16 amino acids. CDR3: CASSRGLGHVAYEQYF. CDR3 coding DNA: TGTGCCAGCAGTCGTGGGTTGGGACACGTAGCCTACGAGCAGTACTTC.

This clonotype was observed at least ten times. V usage is TRBV20-1 and J usage is TRBJ2-7; 7 bases match TRBD1. Germline CDR1 DFQATT, CDR2 SNEGSKA (reference sequence). The CDR3 totals 13 residues. Here the CDR3 DNA reads TGCAGTGCTAGAGATCGACAGGGCTACGAGCAGGAAGTC. This codes for CSARDRQGYEQEV.

There are a few counts of this clonotype. This clone may be a read error of a much larger clone one base away. The genes are TRBV5-6 and TRBJ2-1, with D unclear. This CDR3 is built from 12 residues. Germline assignment: CDR1 SGHDT and CDR2 YYEEEE. This chain's CDR3 is CASSLVGDELFF. CDR3 coding DNA: TGTGCCAGCAGCTTGGTAGGAGATGAGCTGTTCTTC.

This clonotype appeared many times. J is TRBJ1-3 and V is TRBV13, with D possibly matching TRBD1 (6 bases). V was clipped by 6 bases and J by 2 bases, with 11 bases between them. This CDR3 region has 14 residues. Germline V lookup: CDR1 PRHDT, CDR2 FYEKMQ (reference sequence). CDR3 region: CASRVQGTGNTIYF. As DNA, the CDR3 is TGTGCCAGCAGGGTACAGGGAACTGGAAACACCATATATTTT. Filled out from reference TRBV13 and TRBJ1-3, the complete variable domain reads AAGVIQSPRHLIKEKRETATLKCYPIPRHDTVYWYQQGPGQDPQFLISFYEKMQSDKGSIPDRFSAQQFSDYHSELNMSSLELGDSALYFCASRVQGTGNTIYFGEGSWLTVV.

This clonotype showed up many times. The chain carries TRBV29-1 and TRBJ2-5, with TRBD2 matching over 7 bases. Looked up from germline, CDR1 is SQVTM and CDR2 is ANQGSEA. J was trimmed by 1 base and V by 7 bases; bases with no gene match: 9. This CDR3 comprises 14 residues. The chain's CDR3 is CSAGGPSGQETQYF. As DNA, the CDR3 is TGCAGCGCCGGGGGACCTAGCGGCCAAGAGACCCAGTACTTC. The whole variable domain, filled in from reference TRBV29-1 and TRBJ2-5, reads SAVISQKPSRDICQRGTSLTIQCQVDSQVTMMFWYRQQPGQSLTLIATANQGSEATYESGFVIDKFPISRPNLTFSTLTVSNMSPEDSSIYLCSAGGPSGQETQYFGPGTRLLVL.

In this sample, this clonotype turned up once. This chain joins TRBV12-3 or TRBV12-4 and TRBJ1-1; maybe TRBD1 (6 bases). Trimming removed 5 bases from V and 7 bases from J, with 17 bases in between. The CDR3 is made up of 14 amino acids. The CDR3 is CASSLQGQVSEAFF. CDR3 DNA sequence: TGTGCCAGCAGTCTGCAGGGGCAGGTCAGTGAAGCTTTCTTT.

This clonotype qualifies as large. V usage is TRBV2 and J usage is TRBJ1-2; a weak D match, TRBD1 (5 bases). The germline gives CDR1 SNHLY, CDR2 FYNNEI. V lost 2 bases and J lost 0, with 10 bases in between. The CDR3 is 15 amino acids. CDR3 amino acids: CASSERGRSNYGYTF. The CDR3 nucleotides read TGTGCCAGCAGTGAAAGGGGAAGATCTAACTATGGCTACACCTTC.

This clonotype appeared many times. This rearrangement joins TRBV4-3 to TRBJ2-1, with 10 nucleotides matching TRBD2. The germline gives CDR1 LGHNA, CDR2 YSLEER. The V and J ends lost 4 bases and 5 bases, in that order; junction bases with no gene match: 8. This CDR3 comprises 16 residues. This CDR3 is CASSPHGTSANNEQFF. The CDR3 region has the DNA TGCGCCAGCAGCCCCCACGGGACTAGCGCCAACAATGAGCAGTTCTTC.

By sample share, this clonotype is medium-sized. The chain uses TRBV14 and TRBJ2-1; no definite D call. The V gene lost 2 bases and the J gene lost 4 bases, with 18 bases spanning the gap. Germline CDR1 is SGHDN and CDR2 is FVKESK. This CDR3 contains 17 residues. CDR3 nucleotide sequence: TGTGCCAGCAGCCAAAAGTCAATGGCGAGTCCGTACAATGAGCAGTTCTTC. It yields the protein CASSQKSMASPYNEQFF.

This clonotype is categorized as medium-sized (0.01 to 0.1%). The rearrangement uses TRBV7-2 and TRBJ1-3, with D unresolved. The CDR3 contains 13 residues. Trimming removed 3 bases at V and 3 bases at J, with 6 bases between. Germline V CDR1 and CDR2: SGHTA, FQGNSA. The CDR3 loop is CASSFRDGNTIYF. The DNA of the CDR3 is TGTGCCAGCAGCTTTAGGGATGGAAACACCATATATTTT.

V usage is TRBV27 and J usage is TRBJ1-1; D gene ambiguous. The V gene lost 6 bases and the J gene lost 1 base, with 12 bases spanning the gap. This CDR3 spans 14 amino acids. CDR1 and CDR2 from the germline V gene are MNHEY and SMNVEV (reference sequence). The CDR3 nucleotides read TGTGCCAGCAGATTTAGCGGGTGGAACACTGAAGCTTTCTTT. As protein: CASRFSGWNTEAFF.

The table lists this clonotype with many counts. V is TRBV5-1 and J is TRBJ2-7; 7 bases map to TRBD1. Germline CDR1 reads SGHRS; CDR2 reads YFSETQ. V shed 5 bases, J shed 7 bases, and the junction held 12 bases outside the gene matches. This CDR3 comprises 14 residues. CDR3 residues: CASRPGQAHREQYF. The CDR3 DNA reads TGCGCCAGCAGACCCGGACAGGCCCATAGAGAGCAGTACTTC.

The V gene is TRBV20-1, the J gene TRBJ2-3; 8 nucleotides agree with TRBD2. The ends lost 5 bases at V and 3 bases at J; junction bases unmatched: 7. The CDR3 totals 14 residues. The germline V gene encodes CDR1 DFQATT and CDR2 SNEGSKA (reference sequence). The CDR3 DNA follows: TGCAGTGCTTGGTTAGCGGGGTTGACAGATACGCAGTATTTT. Translating gives CSAWLAGLTDTQYF.

This clonotype counts as medium-sized (0.01 to 0.1%). The chain is built from TRBV12-3 or TRBV12-4 and TRBJ1-1; TRBD1 is a possible D gene (5 bases). The V end was cut by 3 bases, the J end by 5 bases, with 10 bases between. The CDR3 is 13 amino acids. CDR3 sequence reads: CASSFQGKTEAFF. The CDR3 coding sequence is TGTGCCAGCAGTTTCCAGGGAAAAACTGAAGCTTTCTTT.

By share, this clonotype ranks as medium-sized (0.01 to 0.1%). The V call is TRBV7-2, the J call TRBJ2-3; 8 positions agree with TRBD2. The V segment lost 5 bases and the J segment 4 bases; nucleotides outside the gene matches: 11. CDR1 is SGHTA and CDR2 is FQGNSA in the germline V gene. CDR3 length: 16 residues. CDR3 bases: TGTGCCAGCAGCGTCAGCGGGAGTATTGGTGCAGATACGCAGTATTTT. This encodes CASSVSGSIGADTQYF.

The rearrangement uses TRBV12-3 or TRBV12-4 and TRBJ1-4, with a possible D match to TRBD1 (5 bases). V lost 6 bases, J lost 7 bases, and 15 bases lay in between. The length of the CDR3 is 14 residues. Written as DNA, the CDR3 is TGTGCCAGCAGACCCGGGGCAGGCAGTGAAAAACTGTTTTTT. Translated, it gives CASRPGAGSEKLFF.

By frequency in the sample, this clonotype is medium-sized. The chain is built from TRBV11-3 and TRBJ1-1; D gene uncertain. CDR1 SGHNT and CDR2 YENEEA come from the germline V gene. CDR3 length: 11 residues. V lost 5 bases and J lost 8, with 9 bases in between. The CDR3 sequence is CASSRTPEAFF. CDR3 coding DNA: TGTGCCAGCAGCCGGACCCCCGAAGCTTTCTTT.

This clonotype has just one count. The chain couples TRBV4-1 to TRBJ2-7, with 11 bases identical to TRBD2. CDR3 length equals 16 residues. The V segment lost 4 bases and the J segment 5 bases; nucleotides outside the gene matches: 10. Germline V gene lookup returns CDR1 MGHRA and CDR2 YSYEKL. CDR3 protein: CASSPHGTSGTDEQYF. CDR3 bases: TGCGCCAGCAGCCCCCACGGGACTAGCGGCACAGACGAGCAGTACTTC.

This clonotype was seen ten or more times. The rearrangement links TRBV19 to TRBJ2-4; D may be TRBD2 (6 bases). The CDR3 contains 15 residues. From germline, CDR1 is LNHDA and CDR2 SQIVND (reference sequence). V was clipped by 6 bases and J by 7 bases, with 19 bases between them. For the CDR3, the DNA is TGTGCCAGTAGAAGGGGCCGGGACTCCGCGAACATTCAGTACTTC. As protein: CASRRGRDSANIQYF. Drawing the rest from reference TRBV19 and TRBJ2-4, the complete variable domain is DGGITQSPKYLFRKEGQNVTLSCEQNLNHDAMYWYRQDPGQGLRLIYYSQIVNDFQKGDIAEGYSVSREKKESFPLTVTSAQKNPTAFYLCASRRGRDSANIQYFGAGTRLSVL.

In its sample, this clonotype ranks as large. V gene TRBV27 combines with J gene TRBJ2-3; D unclear. V lost 0 bases and J lost 4, with 5 bases in between. The CDR3 loop spans 13 amino acids. Germline V gives CDR1 MNHEY, CDR2 SMNVEV (reference sequence). The CDR3 sequence: CASSLSRPDTQYF. The CDR3, as DNA: TGTGCCAGCAGTTTATCAAGGCCAGATACGCAGTATTTT.

By share of the sample, this clonotype is medium-sized. V and J are TRBV19 and TRBJ1-3; a weak D match, TRBD1 (5 bases). Germline V gives CDR1 LNHDA, CDR2 SQIVND (reference sequence). The CDR3 spans 15 residues. The ends were cut back, 3 bases at V and 0 bases at J, with 9 bases in the middle. For the CDR3, the DNA is TGTGCCAGTAGTATCTCTGGGGGCTCTGGAAACACCATATATTTT. Translation: CASSISGGSGNTIYF.

Concerning this clonotype: The junction and the germline gene differ at one end; a read error may be behind it. This chain uses TRBV19 with TRBJ2-7; D remains unclear. Germline assignment: CDR1 LNHDA and CDR2 SQIVND (reference sequence). The length of the CDR3 is 13 residues. The CDR3 sequence: CASSIRSAYGQYF. The DNA for the CDR3 is TGTGCCAGTAGTATCCGAAGCGCCTACGGGCAGTACTTC. Full variable domain (outside the CDR3, taken from reference TRBV19 and TRBJ2-7): DGGITQSPKYLFRKEGQNVTLSCEQNLNHDAMYWYRQDPGQGLRLIYYSQIVNDFQKGDIAEGYSVSREKKESFPLTVTSAQKNPTAFYLCASSIRSAYGQYFGPGTRLTVT.